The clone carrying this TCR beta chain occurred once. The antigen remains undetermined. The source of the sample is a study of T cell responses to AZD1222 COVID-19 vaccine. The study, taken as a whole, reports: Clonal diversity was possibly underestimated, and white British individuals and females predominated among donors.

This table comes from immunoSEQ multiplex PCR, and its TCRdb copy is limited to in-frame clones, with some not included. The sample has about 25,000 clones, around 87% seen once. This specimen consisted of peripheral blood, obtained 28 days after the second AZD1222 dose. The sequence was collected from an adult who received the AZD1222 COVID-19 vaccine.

CDR3 bases: TGTGCCAGCAGAAGCCTCGGGACCGCGAGCTCCTACAATGAGCAGTTCTTC. Translating gives CASRSLGTASSYNEQFF. This chain joins TRBV27 and TRBJ2-1; the D call may be TRBD1 or TRBD2 (5 bases each). Germline CDR1 and CDR2: MNHEY and SMNVEV (reference sequence). This CDR3 has 17 residues. The V and J ends lost 6 bases and 0 bases respectively, with 18 bases between them.